This TCR beta chain was documented in a study of T cell responses to AZD1222 COVID-19 vaccine. Study observations and caveats: Two AZD1222 administrations were followed by greater Spike-specific TCR breadth and depth.

V lost 4 bases and J lost 11; bases outside the gene matches: 12. Germline CDR1 SGHNT, CDR2 YYREEE (reference sequence). The CDR3 consists of 16 residues. Points on this clone: Its antigen remains unidentified.

TCRdb's table, derived via immunoSEQ multiplex PCR, lists solely in-frame clones and lacks some. The sample has 120,000 or so clones, around 93% seen once. The chain uses TRBV5-4 and TRBJ2-1; 13 bases line up with TRBD2. This sequence was found in an adult in good health. Sequencing was performed on peripheral blood, taken on day 0 of AZD1222 vaccination. The CDR3 DNA follows: TGTGCCAGCAGCCCGGCAGACGGGACTAGCGGGGTAAAGCAGTTCTTC. Its translation is CASSPADGTSGVKQFF.